The clone carrying this T cell receptor (beta chain) was observed a single time. Its antigen remains unidentified. This table comes from immunoSEQ multiplex PCR, and its TCRdb copy is limited to in-frame clones, with some not included. The data show roughly 65,000 clones, approximately 87% seen once. The sample comes from a study of T cell responses to AZD1222 COVID-19 vaccine. Notes on the study in general: Reportedly, nearly half the spike-specific TCRs target unmutated variant regions.

The CDR3 has 12 amino acids. V lost 1 base, J lost 7 bases, and 4 bases lay in between. The input for sequencing was peripheral blood, taken 28 days after the second AZD1222 dose. This chain connects TRBV12-3 or TRBV12-4 to TRBJ2-2; D call uncertain. The clonotype originates from an adult who received the AZD1222 COVID-19 vaccine. The CDR3 spells CASSLESGELFF. As DNA, the CDR3 is TGTGCCAGCAGTTTAGAGAGCGGGGAGCTGTTTTTT.